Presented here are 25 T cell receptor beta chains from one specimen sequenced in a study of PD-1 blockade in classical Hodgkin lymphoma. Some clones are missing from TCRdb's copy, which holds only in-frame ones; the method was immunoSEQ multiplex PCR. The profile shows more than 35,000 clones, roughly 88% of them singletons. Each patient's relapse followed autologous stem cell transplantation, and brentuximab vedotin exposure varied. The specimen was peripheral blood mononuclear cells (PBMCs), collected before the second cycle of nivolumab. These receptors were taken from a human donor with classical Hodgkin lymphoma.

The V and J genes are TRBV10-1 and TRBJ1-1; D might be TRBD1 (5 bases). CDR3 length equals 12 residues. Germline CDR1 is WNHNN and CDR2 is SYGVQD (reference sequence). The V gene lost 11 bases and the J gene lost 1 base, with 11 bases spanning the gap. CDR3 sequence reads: CASGDRNTEAFF. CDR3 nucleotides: TGCGCCTCCGGGGACCGGAACACTGAAGCTTTCTTT.

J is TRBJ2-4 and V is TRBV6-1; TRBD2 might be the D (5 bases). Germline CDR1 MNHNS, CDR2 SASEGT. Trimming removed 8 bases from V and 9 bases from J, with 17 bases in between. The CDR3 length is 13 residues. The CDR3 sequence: CASRKEGFSIQYF. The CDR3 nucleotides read TGTGCCAGCCGGAAAGAGGGCTTTTCCATTCAGTACTTC.

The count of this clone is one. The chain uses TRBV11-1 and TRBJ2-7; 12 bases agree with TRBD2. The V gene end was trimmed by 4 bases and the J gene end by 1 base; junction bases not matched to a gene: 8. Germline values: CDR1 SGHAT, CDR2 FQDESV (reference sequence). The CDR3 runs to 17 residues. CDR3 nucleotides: TGTGCCAGCAGCTCCCGTTTAACTAGCGGGAGGTCCTACGAGCAGTACTTC. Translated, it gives CASSSRLTSGRSYEQYF.

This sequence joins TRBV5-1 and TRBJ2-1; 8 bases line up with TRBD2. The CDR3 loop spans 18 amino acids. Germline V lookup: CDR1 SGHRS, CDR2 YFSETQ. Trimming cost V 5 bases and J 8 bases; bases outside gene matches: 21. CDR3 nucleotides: TGCGCCAGCAGACCGCGGGAGGCCGTCGGGGGCGGTCTGCATGAGCAGTTCTTC. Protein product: CASRPREAVGGGLHEQFF.

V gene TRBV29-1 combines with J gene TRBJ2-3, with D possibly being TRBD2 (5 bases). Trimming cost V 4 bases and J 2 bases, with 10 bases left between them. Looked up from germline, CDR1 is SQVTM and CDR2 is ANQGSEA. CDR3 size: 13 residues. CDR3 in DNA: TGCAGCGTTGCCGAGGGAACCACAGATACGCAGTATTTT. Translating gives CSVAEGTTDTQYF.

This CDR3 is CASGDYGYTF. Written as DNA, the CDR3 is TGTGCCAGCGGGGACTATGGCTACACCTTC. The rearrangement links TRBV7-9 to TRBJ1-2; D remains ambiguous. The CDR3 spans 10 residues. From germline, CDR1 is SEHNR and CDR2 FQNEAQ (reference sequence). Trimming removed 8 bases at V and 3 bases at J, with 4 bases between. The whole variable domain, remainder taken from reference TRBV7-9 and TRBJ1-2, is DTGVSQNPRHKITKRGQNVTFRCDPISEHNRLYWYRQTLGQGPEFLTYFQNEAQLEKSRLLSDRFSAERPKGSFSTLEIQRTEQGDSAMYLCASGDYGYTFGSGTRLTVV.

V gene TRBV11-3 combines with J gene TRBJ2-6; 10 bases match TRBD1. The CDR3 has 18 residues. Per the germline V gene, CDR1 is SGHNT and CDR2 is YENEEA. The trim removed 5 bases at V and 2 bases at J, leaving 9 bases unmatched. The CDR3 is CASSKKTGGEAGANVLTF. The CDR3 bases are TGTGCCAGCAGCAAAAAGACAGGGGGCGAGGCTGGGGCCAACGTCCTGACTTTC.

The CDR3 protein is CASSPGTSGRITDTQYF. The CDR3 DNA reads as TGCGCCAGCAGCCCTGGGACTAGCGGGAGAATCACAGATACGCAGTATTTT. The chain is built from TRBV5-1 and TRBJ2-3; 14 nucleotides agree with TRBD2. CDR3 length: 17 residues. Unmatched junction bases numbered 6, after V lost 4 bases and J lost 2 bases. Germline V lookup: CDR1 SGHRS, CDR2 YFSETQ.

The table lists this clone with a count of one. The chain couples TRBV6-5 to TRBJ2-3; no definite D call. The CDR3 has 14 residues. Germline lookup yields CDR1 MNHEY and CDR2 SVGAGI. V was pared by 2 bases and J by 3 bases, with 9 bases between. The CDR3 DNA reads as TGTGCCAGCAGTTACCTCCTCCTGACAGATACGCAGTATTTT. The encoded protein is CASSYLLLTDTQYF.

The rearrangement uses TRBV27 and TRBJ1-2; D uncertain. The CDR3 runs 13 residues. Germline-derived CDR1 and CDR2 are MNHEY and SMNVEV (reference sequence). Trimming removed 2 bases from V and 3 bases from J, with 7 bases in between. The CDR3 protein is CASSLIPHYGYTF. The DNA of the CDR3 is TGTGCCAGCAGTTTAATCCCTCACTATGGCTACACCTTC.

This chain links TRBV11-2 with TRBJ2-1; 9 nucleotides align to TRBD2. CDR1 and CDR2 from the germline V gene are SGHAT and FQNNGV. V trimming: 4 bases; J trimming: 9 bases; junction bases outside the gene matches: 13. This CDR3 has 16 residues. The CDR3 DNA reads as TGTGCCAGCAGCTCAAGTATGGCGGGAGGGTGGAGTGAGCAGTTCTTC. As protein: CASSSSMAGGWSEQFF.

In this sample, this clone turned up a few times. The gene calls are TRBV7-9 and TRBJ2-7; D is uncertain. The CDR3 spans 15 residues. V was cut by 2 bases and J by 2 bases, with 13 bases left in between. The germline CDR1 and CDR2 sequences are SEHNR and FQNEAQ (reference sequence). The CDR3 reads CASSLLGPSPYEQYF. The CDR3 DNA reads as TGTGCCAGCAGCTTATTGGGTCCGAGCCCCTACGAGCAGTACTTC. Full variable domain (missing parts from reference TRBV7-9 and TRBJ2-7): DTGVSQNPRHKITKRGQNVTFRCDPISEHNRLYWYRQTLGQGPEFLTYFQNEAQLEKSRLLSDRFSAERPKGSFSTLEIQRTEQGDSAMYLCASSLLGPSPYEQYFGPGTRLTVT.

The CDR3: CASSPPALDTQYF. The CDR3 coding sequence is TGTGCCAGCTCACCACCCGCACTAGATACGCAGTATTTT. This chain links TRBV18 with TRBJ2-3; D is uncertain. This CDR3 comprises 13 residues. Germline CDR1 and CDR2: KGHSH and LQKENI. V was shortened by 0 bases and J by 5 bases, with 6 bases between the two germline ends.

The CDR3 region is CAISDSNRGQETQYF. For the CDR3, the DNA is TGTGCCATCAGTGATAGTAACAGGGGGCAAGAGACCCAGTACTTC. V and J are TRBV10-3 and TRBJ2-5, with 8 bases lining up with TRBD1. The CDR3 has 15 amino acids. The germline V gene has CDR1 ENHRY and CDR2 SYGVKD. After removal of 3 bases from V and 2 bases from J, the junction contained 5 bases not matched to a gene.

The CDR3 DNA follows: TGTGCCAGTAGTAGCAGGGGTCGGACAGATACGCAGTATTTT. As protein: CASSSRGRTDTQYF. The rearrangement uses TRBV19 and TRBJ2-3, with D maybe TRBD1 (6 bases). CDR1 and CDR2 (germline): LNHDA, SQIVND (reference sequence). Trimming took 4 bases from V and 3 from J, leaving 11 bases between them. The CDR3 loop spans 14 amino acids.

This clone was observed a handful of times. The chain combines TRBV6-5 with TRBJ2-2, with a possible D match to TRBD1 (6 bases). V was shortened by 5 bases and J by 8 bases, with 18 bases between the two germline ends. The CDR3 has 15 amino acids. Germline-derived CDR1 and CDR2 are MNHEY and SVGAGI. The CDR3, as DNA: TGTGCCAGCAGTCAGACCTACAGGGTTGCGGGGGAGCTGTTTTTT. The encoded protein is CASSQTYRVAGELFF.

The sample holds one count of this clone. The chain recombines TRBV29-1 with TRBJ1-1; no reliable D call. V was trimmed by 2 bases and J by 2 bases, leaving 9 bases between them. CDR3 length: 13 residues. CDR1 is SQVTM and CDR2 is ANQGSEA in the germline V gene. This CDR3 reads CSVETQPNTEAFF. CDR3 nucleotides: TGCAGCGTTGAAACACAGCCTAACACTGAAGCTTTCTTT.

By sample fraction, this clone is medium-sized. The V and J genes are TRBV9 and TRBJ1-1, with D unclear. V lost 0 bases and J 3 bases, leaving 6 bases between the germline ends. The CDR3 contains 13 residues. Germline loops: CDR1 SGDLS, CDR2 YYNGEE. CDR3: CASSVDLHTEAFF. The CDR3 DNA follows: TGTGCCAGCAGCGTAGACCTGCACACTGAAGCTTTCTTT.

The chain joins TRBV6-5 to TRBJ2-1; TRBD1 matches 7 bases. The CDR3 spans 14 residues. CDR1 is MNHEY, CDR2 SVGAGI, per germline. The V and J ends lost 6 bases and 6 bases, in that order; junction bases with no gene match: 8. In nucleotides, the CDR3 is TGTGCCAGCAGCCGCCGGGACAGAAGCAATGAGCAGTTCTTC. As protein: CASSRRDRSNEQFF.

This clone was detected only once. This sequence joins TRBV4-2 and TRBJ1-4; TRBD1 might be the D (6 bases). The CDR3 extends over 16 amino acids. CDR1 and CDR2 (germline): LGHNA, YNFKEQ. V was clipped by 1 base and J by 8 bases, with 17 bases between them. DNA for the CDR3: TGTGCCAGCAGCCAAGCTTCAGGGGCCGGTGAGGAAAAACTGTTTTTT. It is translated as CASSQASGAGEEKLFF.

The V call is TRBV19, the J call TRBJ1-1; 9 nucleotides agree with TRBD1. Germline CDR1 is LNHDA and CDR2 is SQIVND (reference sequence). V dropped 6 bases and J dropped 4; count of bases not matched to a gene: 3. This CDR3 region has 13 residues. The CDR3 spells CASRLTGGTEAFF. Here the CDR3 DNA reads TGTGCCAGTAGACTGACAGGGGGCACTGAAGCTTTCTTT. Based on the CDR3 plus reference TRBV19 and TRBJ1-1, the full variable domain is DGGITQSPKYLFRKEGQNVTLSCEQNLNHDAMYWYRQDPGQGLRLIYYSQIVNDFQKGDIAEGYSVSREKKESFPLTVTSAQKNPTAFYLCASRLTGGTEAFFGQGTRLTVV.

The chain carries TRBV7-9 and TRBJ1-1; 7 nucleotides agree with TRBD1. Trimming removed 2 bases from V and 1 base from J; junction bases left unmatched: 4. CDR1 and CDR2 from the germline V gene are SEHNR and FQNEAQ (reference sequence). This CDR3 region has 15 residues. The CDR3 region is CASSLPRTGNTEAFF. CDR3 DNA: TGTGCCAGCAGCTTACCCCGGACAGGGAACACTGAAGCTTTCTTT.

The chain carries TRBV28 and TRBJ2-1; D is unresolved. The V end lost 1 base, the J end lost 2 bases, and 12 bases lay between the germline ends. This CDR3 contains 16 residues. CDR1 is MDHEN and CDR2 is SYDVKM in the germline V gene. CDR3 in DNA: TGTGCCAGCAGTTTATTACCGCTATCGGCCTACAATGAGCAGTTCTTC. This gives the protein CASSLLPLSAYNEQFF.

The CDR3 loop is CASSVGTDWGQPQHF. DNA of the CDR3: TGTGCCAGCAGCGTAGGGACAGATTGGGGTCAGCCCCAGCATTTT. The chain joins TRBV9 to TRBJ1-5, with D possibly matching TRBD1 (6 bases). Trimming took off 0 bases at V and 6 bases at J, with 13 bases between the two ends. CDR1 and CDR2 from the germline V gene are SGDLS and YYNGEE. The CDR3 is made up of 15 amino acids. The whole variable domain, filled in from reference TRBV9 and TRBJ1-5, reads DSGVTQTPKHLITATGQRVTLRCSPRSGDLSVYWYQQSLDQGLQFLIQYYNGEERAKGNILERFSAQQFPDLHSELNLSSLELGDSALYFCASSVGTDWGQPQHFGDGTRLSIL.

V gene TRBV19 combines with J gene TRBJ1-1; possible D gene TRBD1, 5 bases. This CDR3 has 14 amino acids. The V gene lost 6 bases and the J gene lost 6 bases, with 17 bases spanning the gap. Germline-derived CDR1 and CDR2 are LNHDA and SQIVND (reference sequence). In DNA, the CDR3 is TGTGCCAGTAGCGAAGGTAGGGGTTTTTCTGAAGCTTTCTTT. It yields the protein CASSEGRGFSEAFF.